The TCR beta chain under discussion was sequenced for a study of shared clonotypes between healthy human individuals. Study-wide results and limits: Memory subsets generally showed lower estimated richness than naive subsets.

Cells designated naive CD8 were CD45RO-negative and were positively selected for CCR7, with terminally differentiated effector memory CD45RA+ cells excluded. Trimming stripped 8 bases from V and 8 bases from J, with 12 bases between. Per germline, CDR1 SNHLY and CDR2 FYNNEI. CDR3 length: 11 amino acids. Running of the assay took place at deep level. TCRdb's table, derived via immunoSEQ multiplex PCR, lists solely in-frame clones and lacks some. There are over 2,000,000 clones in the sample; about 94% occur only once, and approximately 1.7% lies in the top ten. For this clone: The antigen remains unidentified.

The sample was naive CD8+ T cells from PBMCs. The sequence was collected from a man younger than 35 in good health. Some clones in this sample may be carry-over from other donors' samples. The rearrangement joins TRBV2 to TRBJ1-2; possible D gene TRBD1, 5 bases. The CDR3 here is CASSGGWGYTF. For the CDR3, the DNA is TGTGCCAGCTCGGGGGGATGGGGCTACACCTTC.